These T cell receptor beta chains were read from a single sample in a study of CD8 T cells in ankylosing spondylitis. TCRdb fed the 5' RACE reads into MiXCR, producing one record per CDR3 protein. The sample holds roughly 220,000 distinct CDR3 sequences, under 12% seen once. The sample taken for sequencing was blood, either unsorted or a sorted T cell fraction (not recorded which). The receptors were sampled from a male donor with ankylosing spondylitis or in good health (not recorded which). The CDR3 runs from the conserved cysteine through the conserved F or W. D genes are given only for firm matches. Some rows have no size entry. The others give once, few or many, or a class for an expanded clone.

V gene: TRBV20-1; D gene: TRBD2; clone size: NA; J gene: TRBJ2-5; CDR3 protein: CSASRERIAGRTQYF; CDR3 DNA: TGCAGTGCATCCCGCGAGAGGATAGCGGGGAGGACCCAGTACTTC
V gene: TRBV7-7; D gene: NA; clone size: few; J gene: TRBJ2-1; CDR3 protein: CASSLGRTTYNEQFF; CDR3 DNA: TGTGCTAGCAGCTTAGGCAGGACCACTTACAATGAGCAGTTCTTC
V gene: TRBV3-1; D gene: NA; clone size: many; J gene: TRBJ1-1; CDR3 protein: CASSPLDTNTEAFF; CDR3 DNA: TGTGCCAGCAGCCCCCTGGACACGAACACTGAAGCTTTCTTT
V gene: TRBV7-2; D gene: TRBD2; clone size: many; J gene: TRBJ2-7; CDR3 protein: CASSRTSGGVYEQYF; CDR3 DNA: TGTGCCAGCAGTCGGACTAGCGGGGGAGTCTACGAGCAGTACTTC
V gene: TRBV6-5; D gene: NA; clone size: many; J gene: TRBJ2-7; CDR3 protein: CASSYSLSGREHYEQYF; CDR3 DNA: TGTGCCAGCAGTTACTCGTTATCCGGGAGAGAACATTACGAGCAGTACTTC
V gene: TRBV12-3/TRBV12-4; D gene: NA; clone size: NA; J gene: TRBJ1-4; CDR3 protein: CASSATGGNNEKLFF; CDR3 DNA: TGTGCCAGCAGTGCGACGGGGGGTAATAATGAAAAACTGTTTTTT
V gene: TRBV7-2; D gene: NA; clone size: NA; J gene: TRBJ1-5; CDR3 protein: CASSQGPGMGDQPQHF; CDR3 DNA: TGTGCCAGCAGCCAGGGCCCAGGGATGGGAGATCAGCCCCAGCATTTT
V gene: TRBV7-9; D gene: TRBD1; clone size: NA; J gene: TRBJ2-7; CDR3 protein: CASRRESGTGDEQYF; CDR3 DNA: TGTGCCAGCAGACGGGAGAGTGGGACAGGGGACGAGCAGTACTTC
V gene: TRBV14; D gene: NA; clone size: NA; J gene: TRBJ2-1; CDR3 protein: CASSQGQGSHGEQFF; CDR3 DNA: TGTGCCAGCAGCCAGGGGCAGGGCTCTCACGGGGAGCAGTTCTTC
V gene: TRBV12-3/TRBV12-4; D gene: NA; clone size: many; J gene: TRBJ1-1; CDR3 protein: CASSFYTGEDEAFF; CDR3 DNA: TGTGCCAGCAGTTTCTATACGGGGGAAGATGAAGCTTTCTTT
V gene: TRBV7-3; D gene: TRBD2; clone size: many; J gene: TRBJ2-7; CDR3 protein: CASSLTTAGGPGSYEQYF; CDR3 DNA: TGTGCCAGCAGCTTAACTACAGCGGGGGGGCCCGGCTCCTACGAGCAGTACTTC
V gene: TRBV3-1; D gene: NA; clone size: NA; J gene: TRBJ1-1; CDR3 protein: CASSQVVTDTEAFF; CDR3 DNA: TGTGCCAGCAGCCAAGTAGTGACTGACACTGAAGCTTTCTTT
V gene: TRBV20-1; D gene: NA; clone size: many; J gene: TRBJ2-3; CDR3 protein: CSARDRRRGLEDTQYF; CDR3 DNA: TGCAGTGCTAGAGATCGGCGACGGGGGTTGGAGGATACGCAGTATTTT
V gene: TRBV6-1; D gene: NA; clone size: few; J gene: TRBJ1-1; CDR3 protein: CASSEERGVTEAFF; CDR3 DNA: TGTGCCAGCAGTGAGGAAAGGGGGGTCACTGAAGCTTTCTTT
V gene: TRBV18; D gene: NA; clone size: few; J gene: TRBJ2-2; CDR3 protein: CASSQPVNTGELFF; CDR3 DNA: TGTGCCAGCTCACAACCAGTGAACACCGGGGAGCTGTTTTTT